Listed below are T cell receptor beta chains from one sample, sequenced in a study of CD8+ T cells in alopecia areata. Some clones are missing from TCRdb's copy, which holds only in-frame ones; the method was immunoSEQ multiplex PCR. This table holds around 200,000 clones, under 70% found once. The source was CD4+ T cells sorted from blood, collected at week 4, from a patient treated with tofacitinib. The source is a human donor with alopecia areata. CDR3s include the opening cysteine and the closing phenylalanine or tryptophan. D genes are given only for firm matches. The size entry is marked missing in some rows and otherwise reads once, few, many or a size class.

>TRBJ2-3|13|TRBV7-8|-|-
TGTGCCAGCAGCTTAGAAGTGGCCCGGACGCAGTATTTT
CASSLEVARTQYF
>TRBJ1-1|12|TRBV29-1|-|-
TGCAGCGTCGGGACTGTGAACACTGAAGCTTTCTTT
CSVGTVNTEAFF
>TRBJ2-1|14|TRBV4-3|-|TRBD1
TGCGCCAGCAGCCAAGAACCGGTACAGGGGATAAAGTTCTTC
CASSQEPVQGIKFF
>TRBJ2-6|15|TRBV5-1|-|-
TGCGCCAGCAGCAAAGGCCTCTATCCCCACAACGTCCTGACTTTC
CASSKGLYPHNVLTF
>TRBJ2-5|12|TRBV11-2|-|-
TGTGCCAGCAGCCCCACGGGAGAGACCCAGTACTTC
CASSPTGETQYF
>TRBJ2-5|12|TRBV29-1|few|TRBD1
TGCAGCGGGACAGGTGCACAAGAGACCCAGTACTTC
CSGTGAQETQYF
>TRBJ2-7|13|TRBV2|-|TRBD1
TGTGCCAGCACTGGACAGGGGGCAGGAGAGCAGTACTTC
CASTGQGAGEQYF
>TRBJ1-2|11|TRBV20-1|-|-
TGCAGTGCTACCCCGGGACCTGGCTACACCTTC
CSATPGPGYTF
>TRBJ1-4|13|TRBV29-1|-|-
TGCAGCGTTAGAACAGGTCCTAATGAAAAACTGTTTTTT
CSVRTGPNEKLFF
>TRBJ1-2|15|TRBV6-1|few|TRBD1
TGTGCCAGCCGGCGACCGGGACAGGGGACCTATGGCTACACCTTC
CASRRPGQGTYGYTF
>TRBJ2-3|13|TRBV29-1|few|-
TGCAGCGTTGATGTCGGCAGCACAGATACGCAGTATTTT
CSVDVGSTDTQYF